Listed below are T cell receptor beta chains from one sample, sequenced in a study of blood T cell repertoires in COVID-19. Assay: immunoSEQ multiplex PCR; the TCRdb copy retains only in-frame clones and omits some. The repertoire has about 260,000 clones, about nine tenths of them found once; the top ten carry 3.5% to 4.5%. Material for sequencing was peripheral blood. These receptors came from a man between 60 and 75 years old who had recovered from COVID-19. Both conserved end residues are part of each CDR3. The order of the fields is V gene, J gene, clone size, CDR3 length, D gene, CDR3 protein, CDR3 DNA. The D gene is left open where the match is weak. Some rows mark clone size as missing; the rest say once, few, many or name a class of expanded clone.

v_call: TRBV5-5; j_call: TRBJ2-7; clone_size: .; cdr3_length: 15; d_call: TRBD2; cdr3_aa: CASTHLRGAAYEQYF; cdr3_nt: TGTGCCAGCACCCACTTGCGGGGGGCAGCCTACGAGCAGTACTTC
v_call: TRBV19; j_call: TRBJ1-1; clone_size: .; cdr3_length: 15; d_call: TRBD1; cdr3_aa: CASSTLRTRGDEAFF; cdr3_nt: TGTGCCAGTAGTACCCTACGGACCAGGGGGGATGAAGCTTTCTTT
v_call: TRBV9; j_call: TRBJ2-1; clone_size: .; cdr3_length: 17; d_call: TRBD1; cdr3_aa: CASSLAPGQGAINEQFF; cdr3_nt: TGTGCCAGCAGCCTCGCCCCCGGGCAGGGGGCCATCAATGAGCAGTTCTTC
v_call: TRBV6-2/TRBV6-3; j_call: TRBJ1-2; clone_size: once; cdr3_length: 16; d_call: TRBD1; cdr3_aa: CASSTRGQWTLYGYTF; cdr3_nt: TGTGCCAGCAGCACAAGGGGGCAGTGGACCCTCTATGGCTACACCTTC
v_call: TRBV9; j_call: TRBJ2-3; clone_size: once; cdr3_length: 12; d_call: .; cdr3_aa: CASSVIADTQYF; cdr3_nt: TGTGCCAGCAGCGTTATCGCAGATACGCAGTATTTT
v_call: TRBV18; j_call: TRBJ2-5; clone_size: .; cdr3_length: 14; d_call: TRBD1; cdr3_aa: CASSPGQVQETQYF; cdr3_nt: TGTGCCAGCTCACCCGGACAGGTTCAAGAGACCCAGTACTTC
v_call: TRBV3-1/TRBV3-2; j_call: TRBJ2-3; clone_size: .; cdr3_length: 12; d_call: .; cdr3_aa: CASSQGLDTQYF; cdr3_nt: TGTGCCAGCAGCCAAGGACTAGATACGCAGTATTTT
v_call: TRBV11-2; j_call: TRBJ2-7; clone_size: .; cdr3_length: 17; d_call: .; cdr3_aa: CASSLGWGGEYSYEQYF; cdr3_nt: TGTGCCAGCAGCTTAGGGTGGGGGGGCGAATACTCCTACGAGCAGTACTTC
v_call: TRBV2; j_call: TRBJ2-1; clone_size: .; cdr3_length: 17; d_call: .; cdr3_aa: CASRRALGTPERNEQFF; cdr3_nt: TGTGCCAGCAGGAGAGCATTAGGGACTCCAGAGCGGAATGAGCAGTTCTTC
v_call: TRBV19; j_call: TRBJ1-1; clone_size: .; cdr3_length: 13; d_call: .; cdr3_aa: CASLDRENTEAFF; cdr3_nt: TGTGCCAGTTTGGACAGAGAGAACACTGAAGCTTTCTTT
v_call: TRBV6-5; j_call: TRBJ1-2; clone_size: .; cdr3_length: 14; d_call: .; cdr3_aa: CASSYPGDNYGYTF; cdr3_nt: TGTGCCAGCAGTTACCCCGGGGATAACTATGGCTACACCTTC
v_call: TRBV9; j_call: TRBJ1-2; clone_size: once; cdr3_length: 17; d_call: TRBD1; cdr3_aa: CASSAHAGTASNYGYTF; cdr3_nt: TGTGCCAGCAGCGCCCACGCCGGGACAGCATCTAACTATGGCTACACCTTC
v_call: TRBV7-8; j_call: TRBJ1-2; clone_size: .; cdr3_length: 16; d_call: .; cdr3_aa: CASSLELAGSVDGYTF; cdr3_nt: TGTGCCAGCAGCTTAGAATTGGCAGGGTCTGTGGATGGCTACACCTTC
v_call: TRBV5-4; j_call: TRBJ2-5; clone_size: .; cdr3_length: 15; d_call: TRBD2; cdr3_aa: CASSLRLAGKETQYF; cdr3_nt: TGTGCCAGCAGCTTGAGACTAGCGGGCAAAGAGACCCAGTACTTC
v_call: TRBV19; j_call: TRBJ1-5; clone_size: .; cdr3_length: 14; d_call: .; cdr3_aa: CASTLRGPNQPQHF; cdr3_nt: TGTGCCAGTACCCTGCGGGGACCCAATCAGCCCCAGCATTTT
v_call: TRBV3-1/TRBV3-2; j_call: TRBJ1-3; clone_size: .; cdr3_length: 15; d_call: .; cdr3_aa: CASSQDGSSGNTIYF; cdr3_nt: TGTGCCAGCAGCCAAGACGGGAGTTCTGGAAACACCATATATTTT